This T cell receptor beta chain was captured by sequencing in a study of blood T cells in healthy people across ages. The CDR3 sequence is 15 residues long. The V end was cut by 3 bases, the J end by 0 bases, with 11 bases between. CDR1 is DFQATT, CDR2 SNEGSKA, per germline (reference sequence). PCR was performed a second time for about 7 to 12 cycles using a sample-barcoded 5' primer and a J-beta primer mix. TCRdb reprocessed the 5' RACE reads via MiXCR and lists one record per CDR3 protein. The top ten clones hold about 21% of a sample with some 1,800,000 distinct CDR3 sequences, about two fifths of them seen once.

The specimen sequenced was blood. The chain recombines TRBV20-1 with TRBJ2-2; D could derive from TRBD1 or TRBD2 (5 bases each). The receptor was derived from a human donor in good health. For the CDR3, the DNA is TGCAGTGCTAGTTTGGGGCGGGCGAACACCGGGGAGCTGTTTTTT. Its translation is CSASLGRANTGELFF.